This TCR beta chain was recovered during a study of blood T cells in healthy people across ages. For the second PCR, which ran for about 6 to 11 cycles, a sample-barcoded 5' primer and a J-beta primer mix were used. TCRdb called the 5' RACE reads again in MiXCR, with one record for every CDR3 protein. The data contain approximately 1.5 million distinct CDR3 sequences, 35% to 45% of them seen just once; the ten biggest clones take up 4%. Only a few counts were recorded for this clonotype. Trimming cost V 2 bases and J 5 bases, with 10 bases left between them. This CDR3 spans 13 amino acids. CDR1 is DFQATT, CDR2 SNEGSKA, per germline (reference sequence).

This sequence originates from a woman under 30 in good health. Sequencing input: blood. V gene TRBV20-1 combines with J gene TRBJ1-5; D not certain. CDR3: CSARRGRDQPQHF. CDR3 coding DNA: TGCAGTGCTAGACGGGGTAGGGATCAGCCCCAGCATTTT.